Below are 7 T cell receptor beta chains sequenced from a single sample in a study of cytomegalovirus exposure and HLA in healthy donors. Measured with immunoSEQ multiplex PCR; TCRdb has only the in-frame clones, and not every one. The sample contains about 160,000 clones, roughly 90% of which appear only once. The sample comprised PBMCs. The receptors originated from a woman under 30 in good health and CMV-seronegative.

CDR3 loop: CASSLTGTGYNEQFF. As DNA, the CDR3 is TGTGCCAGCAGCCTAACCGGGACAGGTTACAATGAGCAGTTCTTC. V is TRBV7-6 and J is TRBJ2-1; 8 nucleotides match TRBD1. With V trimmed by 5 bases and J by 4 bases, 7 bases remained unmatched. Germline V gives CDR1 SGHVS, CDR2 FNYEAQ. This CDR3 has 15 amino acids. Based on the CDR3 plus reference TRBV7-6 and TRBJ2-1, the full variable domain is GAGVSQSPRYKVTKRGQDVALRCDPISGHVSLYWYRQALGQGPEFLTYFNYEAQQDKSGLPNDRFSAERPEGSISTLTIQRTEQRDSAMYRCASSLTGTGYNEQFFGPGTRLTVL.

The V call is TRBV2, the J call TRBJ2-5; no clear D. V lost 6 bases and J lost 2, with 7 bases in between. Germline V gives CDR1 SNHLY, CDR2 FYNNEI. This CDR3 has 12 residues. The CDR3 sequence: CASRYSQETQYF. Written as DNA, the CDR3 is TGTGCCAGCAGGTACTCTCAAGAGACCCAGTACTTC.

The chain uses TRBV4-3 and TRBJ2-3; a weak D match, TRBD2 (5 bases). The germline V and J ends were trimmed by 0 bases and 0 bases, with 16 bases remaining between them. CDR1 and CDR2 from the germline V gene are LGHNA and YSLEER. The CDR3 has 18 amino acids. This CDR3 reads CASSQDHPTSWSTDTQYF. The CDR3 DNA reads TGCGCCAGCAGCCAAGATCATCCAACTAGTTGGAGCACAGATACGCAGTATTTT.

The chain recombines TRBV7-9 with TRBJ2-4; 11 bases are a match to TRBD1. The CDR3 loop spans 16 amino acids. With V trimmed by 2 bases and J by 2 bases, 2 bases remained unmatched. Germline CDR1 reads SEHNR; CDR2 reads FQNEAQ (reference sequence). The CDR3 sequence: CASSLRTGGSKNIQYF. The CDR3 DNA reads TGTGCCAGCAGCTTACGGACAGGGGGCTCCAAAAACATTCAGTACTTC.

This clone appeared once. The chain recombines TRBV7-8 with TRBJ1-5; no firm D call. The germline V gene encodes CDR1 SGHVS and CDR2 FQNEAQ. V was cut by 5 bases and J by 0 bases, with 17 bases left in between. The length of the CDR3 is 17 residues. For the CDR3, the DNA is TGTGCCAGCAGCCCACCATCGGGAGGTTATAGCAATCAGCCCCAGCATTTT. It codes for CASSPPSGGYSNQPQHF. The variable domain in full, completed from reference TRBV7-8 and TRBJ1-5, reads GAGVSQSPRYKVAKRGQDVALRCDPISGHVSLFWYQQALGQGPEFLTYFQNEAQLDKSGLPSDRFFAERPEGSVSTLKIQRTQQEDSAVYLCASSPPSGGYSNQPQHFGDGTRLSIL.

This sequence joins TRBV4-3 and TRBJ2-3; 13 positions agree with TRBD2. Germline CDR1 is LGHNA and CDR2 is YSLEER. CDR3 size: 16 residues. V trimming: 0 bases; J trimming: 8 bases; junction bases outside the gene matches: 5. In DNA form, the CDR3 reads TGCGCCAGCAGCCAAGAATCGACTAGCGGGAGGAGTACGCAGTATTTT. Translating it yields CASSQESTSGRSTQYF.

The genes are TRBV7-2 and TRBJ2-5; D not certain. This CDR3 has 15 amino acids. With 1 base removed from V and 4 bases from J, the gap between germline ends came to 13 bases. From germline, CDR1 is SGHTA and CDR2 FQGNSA. The CDR3 DNA follows: TGTGCCAGCAGCTTAGGATCGTTTGAGATAGAGACCCAGTACTTC. The encoded protein is CASSLGSFEIETQYF.